This is a list of T cell receptor beta chains from one sample in a study of beta chain features in type 1 diabetes. TCRdb's copy holds only in-frame clones and misses some; the assay was immunoSEQ multiplex PCR. The data contain 630,000 or so clones, more than 13% of them singletons. The sequencing input was naive CD4+ T cells from blood. These receptors originate from a man between 18 and 35 years old with type 1 diabetes. Both conserved end residues are part of each CDR3. A D gene is named only where the DNA matches it firmly. Size tells how often a clone was seen (once, few, many) or the class of an expanded clone, and some rows leave it out.

D	size	V	length	J	CDR3	DNA
TRBD1	.	TRBV10-1	15	TRBJ2-7	CASIVEGTGTSGQYF	TGCGCCAGCATAGTAGAAGGGACAGGGACGAGCGGGCAGTACTTC
.	.	TRBV18	13	TRBJ1-1	CASSPTGATEAFF	TGTGCCAGCTCACCAACAGGAGCCACTGAAGCTTTCTTT
.	once	TRBV6-5	15	TRBJ2-7	CASSRQLASSYEQYF	TGTGCCAGCAGTCGCCAGCTGGCGAGCTCCTACGAGCAGTACTTC
.	few	TRBV29-1	11	TRBJ2-7	CSVEDVYEQYF	TGCAGCGTTGAAGACGTCTACGAGCAGTACTTC
.	few	TRBV5-1	14	TRBJ2-5	CASRKSGDQEIQYF	TGCGCCAGCAGGAAGAGCGGTGATCAAGAGATCCAGTACTTC
TRBD1	.	TRBV14	13	TRBJ1-2	CASSPGTAYGYTF	TGTGCCAGCAGCCCCGGGACAGCCTATGGCTACACCTTC
TRBD2	.	TRBV29-1	14	TRBJ2-1	CSVDRGRANNEQFF	TGCAGCGTTGATCGCGGGAGGGCCAACAATGAGCAGTTCTTC
.	.	TRBV9	15	TRBJ2-7	CASSAMSGPSYEQYF	TGTGCCAGCAGCGCCATGTCGGGCCCATCCTACGAGCAGTACTTC
TRBD1	few	TRBV5-4	15	TRBJ2-3	CASSSGQGFTDTQYF	TGTGCCAGCAGCTCTGGACAGGGATTCACAGATACGCAGTATTTT
.	few	TRBV5-1	14	TRBJ2-5	CASSPNGPSGTQYF	TGCGCCAGCAGCCCGAATGGGCCCTCGGGTACCCAGTACTTC
.	.	TRBV28	14	TRBJ1-1	CASSLRGANTEAFF	TGTGCCAGCAGTTTGAGGGGAGCGAACACTGAAGCTTTCTTT
.	.	TRBV5-1	15	TRBJ1-4	CASSADGSPNEKLFF	TGCGCCAGCAGCGCTGACGGTTCGCCTAATGAAAAACTGTTTTTT
TRBD1	.	TRBV5-6	17	TRBJ2-1	CASSLEVDRGRLDEQFF	TGTGCCAGCAGCTTGGAGGTGGACAGGGGGCGACTGGATGAGCAGTTCTTC
TRBD1	.	TRBV29-1	13	TRBJ1-2	CSVGTGGVYGYTF	TGCAGCGTTGGGACAGGGGGCGTCTATGGCTACACCTTC
.	few	TRBV7-9	13	TRBJ2-7	CASSLPMSYEQYF	TGTGCCAGCAGCTTACCTATGTCTTACGAGCAGTACTTC
TRBD2	.	TRBV5-4	16	TRBJ2-3	CASSLGTSGGTDTQYF	TGTGCCAGCAGCTTGGGGACTAGCGGGGGCACAGATACGCAGTATTTT
TRBD1	.	TRBV6-1	15	TRBJ2-5	CASSARDRGLETQYF	TGTGCCAGCAGTGCCCGGGACAGGGGGCTGGAGACCCAGTACTTC
.	.	TRBV7-2	13	TRBJ2-1	CASSLGSRNEQFF	TGTGCCAGCAGCTTAGGCAGTCGCAATGAGCAGTTCTTC
TRBD2	.	TRBV19	14	TRBJ2-1	CASSNSGGDNEQFF	TGTGCCAGTAGCAATAGCGGGGGCGACAATGAGCAGTTCTTC
.	few	TRBV9	16	TRBJ2-3	CASSGAGTFSTDTQYF	TGTGCCAGCAGCGGCGCCGGGACGTTCTCAACAGATACGCAGTATTTT
TRBD1	.	TRBV7-2	15	TRBJ1-6	CASSFSGGSNSPLHF	TGTGCCAGCAGCTTTTCAGGGGGCTCTAATTCACCCCTCCACTTT
.	few	TRBV2	15	TRBJ1-1	CASSDVGRVNTEAFF	TGTGCCAGCAGTGACGTGGGAAGGGTGAACACTGAAGCTTTCTTT
TRBD2	few	TRBV29-1	17	TRBJ2-7	CSVTPAWTSGRNHEQYF	TGCAGCGTCACGCCCGCTTGGACTAGCGGGAGAAACCACGAGCAGTACTTC
.	.	TRBV6-5	16	TRBJ2-1	CASSYSSRPPYNEQFF	TGTGCCAGCAGTTACTCGTCTAGACCCCCTTACAATGAGCAGTTCTTC
.	few	TRBV30	12	TRBJ1-3	CAWMTQGNTIYF	TGTGCCTGGATGACTCAGGGAAACACCATATATTTT
.	.	TRBV11-2	13	TRBJ2-4	CASSLGSEDIQYF	TGTGCCAGCAGCCTGGGATCCGAGGACATTCAGTACTTC
.	few	TRBV6-5	15	TRBJ1-2	CASSYSFSDDYGYTF	TGTGCCAGCAGTTACTCGTTTTCGGACGACTATGGCTACACCTTC
.	.	TRBV7-2	17	TRBJ1-2	CASSLLPRTIINYGYTF	TGTGCCAGCAGCTTGCTCCCCCGGACAATTATCAACTATGGCTACACCTTC
.	few	TRBV10-2	14	TRBJ2-1	CASSGGVTYNEQFF	TGCGCCAGCAGTGGCGGGGTAACCTACAATGAGCAGTTCTTC
TRBD1	few	TRBV4-2	15	TRBJ2-7	CASSQPGQTSYEQYF	TGTGCCAGCAGCCAACCGGGACAGACCTCCTACGAGCAGTACTTC
.	.	TRBV30	11	TRBJ1-4	CAHSLREKLFF	TGTGCCCACTCTCTACGGGAAAAACTGTTTTTT
.	.	TRBV2	12	TRBJ2-7	CASSPPPTEQYF	TGTGCCAGCAGCCCCCCCCCTACCGAGCAGTACTTC